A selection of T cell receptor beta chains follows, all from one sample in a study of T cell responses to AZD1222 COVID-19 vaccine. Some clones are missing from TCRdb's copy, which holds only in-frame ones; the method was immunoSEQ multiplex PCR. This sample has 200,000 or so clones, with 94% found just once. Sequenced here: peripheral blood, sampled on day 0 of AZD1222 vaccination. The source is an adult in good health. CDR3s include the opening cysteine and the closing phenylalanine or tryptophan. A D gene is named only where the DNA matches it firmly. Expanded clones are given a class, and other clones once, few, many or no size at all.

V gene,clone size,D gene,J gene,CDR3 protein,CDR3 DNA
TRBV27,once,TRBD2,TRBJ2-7,CASMERGSYEQYF,TGTGCCAGCATGGAGCGGGGCTCCTACGAGCAGTACTTC
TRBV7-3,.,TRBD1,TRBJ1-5,CASSRTGYSNQPQHF,TGTGCCAGCAGCCGGACAGGTTATAGCAATCAGCCCCAGCATTTT
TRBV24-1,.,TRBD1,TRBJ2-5,CATSDLNRGQETQYF,TGTGCCACCAGTGATTTGAACAGGGGGCAAGAGACCCAGTACTTC
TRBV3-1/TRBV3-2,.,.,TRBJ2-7,CASSQDKDYQYEQYF,TGTGCCAGCAGCCAAGATAAGGACTACCAATACGAGCAGTACTTC
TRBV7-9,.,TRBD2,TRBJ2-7,CASSPSGRMDEQYF,TGTGCCAGCAGCCCTAGCGGGAGGATGGACGAGCAGTACTTC
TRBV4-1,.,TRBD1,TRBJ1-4,CASSQSPGTGVNEKLFF,TGCGCCAGCAGCCAGAGCCCCGGGACAGGGGTTAATGAAAAACTGTTTTTT
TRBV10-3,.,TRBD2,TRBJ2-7,CAIGSTSGSSYEQYF,TGTGCCATCGGCTCCACCAGCGGGAGTTCCTACGAGCAGTACTTC
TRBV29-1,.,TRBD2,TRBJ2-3,CSVGNSGIHSTDTQYF,TGCAGCGTTGGTAATAGCGGGATCCATAGCACAGATACGCAGTATTTT
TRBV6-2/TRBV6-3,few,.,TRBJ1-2,CASSSSGSGGYTF,TGTGCCAGCAGTTCCTCAGGGAGTGGTGGCTACACCTTC
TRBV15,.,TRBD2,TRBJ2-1,CATSRGRPLAGAYNEQFF,TGTGCCACCAGCAGAGGTCGGCCCCTAGCGGGCGCATACAATGAGCAGTTCTTC
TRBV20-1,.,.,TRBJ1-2,CSARMGGYTF,TGCAGTGCTAGAATGGGTGGCTACACCTTC
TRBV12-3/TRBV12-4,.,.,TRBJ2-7,CASSQYYYEQYF,TGTGCCAGCAGCCAGTATTACTACGAGCAGTACTTC
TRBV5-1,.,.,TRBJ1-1,CASSLTSNENTEAFF,TGCGCCAGCAGCTTGACTTCGAATGAGAACACTGAAGCTTTCTTT
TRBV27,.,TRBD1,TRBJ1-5,CASSLTGNQPQHF,TGTGCCAGCAGTTTGACAGGGAATCAGCCCCAGCATTTT
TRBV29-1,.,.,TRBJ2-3,CSVDSGTGSTDTQYF,TGCAGCGTGGATTCCGGGACGGGTAGCACAGATACGCAGTATTTT
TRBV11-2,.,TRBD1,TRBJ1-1,CASSWDRGANTEAFF,TGTGCCAGCAGCTGGGACAGGGGGGCAAACACTGAAGCTTTCTTT
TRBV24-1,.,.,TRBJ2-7,CATSDYRSYEQYF,TGTGCCACCAGTGATTATAGATCCTACGAGCAGTACTTC
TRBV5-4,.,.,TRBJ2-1,CASSTEDNEQFF,TGTGCCAGCAGCACCGAGGACAATGAGCAGTTCTTC
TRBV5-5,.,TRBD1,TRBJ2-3,CASSSIGVTGSLTDTQYF,TGTGCCAGCAGCAGCATTGGGGTGACAGGGTCGTTAACAGATACGCAGTATTTT